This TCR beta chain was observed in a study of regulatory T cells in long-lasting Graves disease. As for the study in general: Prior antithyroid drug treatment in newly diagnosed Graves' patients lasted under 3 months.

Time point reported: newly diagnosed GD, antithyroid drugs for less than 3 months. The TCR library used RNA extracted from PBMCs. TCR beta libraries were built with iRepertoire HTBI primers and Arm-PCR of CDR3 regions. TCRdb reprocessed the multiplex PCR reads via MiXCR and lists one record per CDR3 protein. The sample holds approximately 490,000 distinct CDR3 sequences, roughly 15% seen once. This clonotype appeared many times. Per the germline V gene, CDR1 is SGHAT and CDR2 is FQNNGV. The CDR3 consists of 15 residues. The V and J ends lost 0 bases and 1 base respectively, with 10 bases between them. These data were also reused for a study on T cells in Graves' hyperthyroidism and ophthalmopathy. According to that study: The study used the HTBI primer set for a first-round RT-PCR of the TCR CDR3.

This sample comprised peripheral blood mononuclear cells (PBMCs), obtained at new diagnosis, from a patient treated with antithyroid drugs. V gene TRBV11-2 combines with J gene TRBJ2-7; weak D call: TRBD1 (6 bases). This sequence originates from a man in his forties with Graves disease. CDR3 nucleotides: TGTGCCAGCAGCTTAGACCCACAGGGTTCCTACGAGCAGTACTTC. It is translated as CASSLDPQGSYEQYF. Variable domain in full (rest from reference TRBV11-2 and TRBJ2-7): EAGVAQSPRYKIIEKRQSVAFWCNPISGHATLYWYQQILGQGPKLLIQFQNNGVVDDSQLPKDRFSAERLKGVDSTLKIQPAKLEDSAVYLCASSLDPQGSYEQYFGPGTRLTVT.